These T cell receptor beta chains were read from a single sample in a study of cytomegalovirus exposure and HLA in healthy donors. The protocol was immunoSEQ multiplex PCR, while the TCRdb copy is restricted to in-frame clones and leaves out a portion. The sample comprises about 140,000 clones, roughly 9% of which are singletons, and roughly 6.4% rests with the top ten. The sample comprised PBMCs. The receptors were sampled from a woman aged 40 to 55 in good health and CMV-seropositive. CDR3s include the opening cysteine and the closing phenylalanine or tryptophan. Each record gives: clone size, D gene, V gene, J gene, CDR3 DNA, CDR3 protein. A D gene is named only where the DNA matches it firmly. Not all rows give a size; the values are once, few, many and, for expanded clones, a class.

clone size: few; D gene: TRBD2; V gene: TRBV7-9; J gene: TRBJ2-7; CDR3 DNA: TGTGCCAGCAGCTTAGCGGGACTAGCTTACGAGCAGTACTTC; CDR3 protein: CASSLAGLAYEQYF
clone size: few; D gene: -; V gene: TRBV5-6; J gene: TRBJ2-2; CDR3 DNA: TGTGCCAGCAGCTTGGTGCAGGCCGCGAACACCGGGGAGCTGTTTTTT; CDR3 protein: CASSLVQAANTGELFF
clone size: few; D gene: TRBD1; V gene: TRBV5-1; J gene: TRBJ1-2; CDR3 DNA: TGCGCCAGCAGCTTGGGTAGGGGGCAGCATGGCTACACCTTC; CDR3 protein: CASSLGRGQHGYTF
clone size: few; D gene: TRBD2; V gene: TRBV12-5; J gene: TRBJ2-5; CDR3 DNA: TGTGCTAGTGCCCTGGGGACTAGCGGGGGGGCCGGTGAGACCCAGTACTTC; CDR3 protein: CASALGTSGGAGETQYF
clone size: -; D gene: -; V gene: TRBV11-3; J gene: TRBJ1-4; CDR3 DNA: TGTGCCAGCAGCTTTTCGGGGTCCGAAAAACTGTTTTTT; CDR3 protein: CASSFSGSEKLFF
clone size: -; D gene: TRBD1; V gene: TRBV7-6; J gene: TRBJ1-3; CDR3 DNA: TGTGCCAGCAGCTTAGGTCAAAGACAGGGCCGACGAAACACCATATATTTT; CDR3 protein: CASSLGQRQGRRNTIYF
clone size: few; D gene: -; V gene: TRBV7-9; J gene: TRBJ2-2; CDR3 DNA: TGTGCCAGCAGCTTTTTTGGGGGGATACTGCCCGGGGAGCTGTTTTTT; CDR3 protein: CASSFFGGILPGELFF
clone size: few; D gene: -; V gene: TRBV7-2; J gene: TRBJ2-3; CDR3 DNA: TGTGCCAGCAGCTTAGAGGGGCCCGGTACGCAGTATTTT; CDR3 protein: CASSLEGPGTQYF
clone size: few; D gene: -; V gene: TRBV5-4; J gene: TRBJ1-1; CDR3 DNA: TGTGCCAGCAGCCAGTCCCTTAGCGTCAGCACTGAAGCTTTCTTT; CDR3 protein: CASSQSLSVSTEAFF
clone size: -; D gene: TRBD1; V gene: TRBV7-2; J gene: TRBJ1-2; CDR3 DNA: TGTGCCAGCAGCTTGACAGGGTTCGCCTTGGGTGGCTACACCTTC; CDR3 protein: CASSLTGFALGGYTF
clone size: few; D gene: -; V gene: TRBV21-1; J gene: TRBJ1-2; CDR3 DNA: TGTGCCAGCAGCAAAGGGGGGCTAGATAACTATGGCTACACCTTC; CDR3 protein: CASSKGGLDNYGYTF
clone size: -; D gene: -; V gene: TRBV7-9; J gene: TRBJ2-7; CDR3 DNA: TGTGCCAGCAGCCGGACAGTCGAGCAGTACTTC; CDR3 protein: CASSRTVEQYF
clone size: few; D gene: -; V gene: TRBV5-6; J gene: TRBJ1-5; CDR3 DNA: TGTGCCAGCAGCTTGACCGGGGAGCGGAGGGGAAGCAATCAGCCCCAGCATTTT; CDR3 protein: CASSLTGERRGSNQPQHF
clone size: few; D gene: TRBD1; V gene: TRBV13; J gene: TRBJ2-7; CDR3 DNA: TGTGCCAGCAGCGAGGGACAGGGCTCCTACGAGCAGTACTTC; CDR3 protein: CASSEGQGSYEQYF
clone size: few; D gene: -; V gene: TRBV5-6; J gene: TRBJ2-5; CDR3 DNA: TGTGCCAGCAGCTTGGGGTCTCCCGGAGAGACCCAGTACTTC; CDR3 protein: CASSLGSPGETQYF
clone size: -; D gene: TRBD2; V gene: TRBV5-1; J gene: TRBJ2-1; CDR3 DNA: TGCGCCAGCAGCCCAGGGACTAGCGACGAGCAGTTCTTC; CDR3 protein: CASSPGTSDEQFF
clone size: -; D gene: TRBD1; V gene: TRBV5-1; J gene: TRBJ2-2; CDR3 DNA: TGCGCCAGCAGCTTGAACTGGTCAGGACAGGGGAAGGCCGGGGAGCTGTTTTTT; CDR3 protein: CASSLNWSGQGKAGELFF
clone size: few; D gene: -; V gene: TRBV5-1; J gene: TRBJ1-1; CDR3 DNA: TGCGCCAGCAGTCCGCGGGCAGAGAACACTGAAGCTTTCTTT; CDR3 protein: CASSPRAENTEAFF
clone size: few; D gene: TRBD1; V gene: TRBV5-1; J gene: TRBJ1-6; CDR3 DNA: TGCGCCAGCAGCTTGGTCACGGGACAGGGCGCTTCACCCCTCCACTTT; CDR3 protein: CASSLVTGQGASPLHF
clone size: few; D gene: -; V gene: TRBV19; J gene: TRBJ1-1; CDR3 DNA: TGTGCCAGTAGCGTTACGACAGGAGGCACTGAAGCTTTCTTT; CDR3 protein: CASSVTTGGTEAFF
clone size: few; D gene: -; V gene: TRBV5-6; J gene: TRBJ1-2; CDR3 DNA: TGTGCCAGCAGCGGTCTCGGGAGCTTCTATGGCTACACCTTC; CDR3 protein: CASSGLGSFYGYTF
clone size: few; D gene: -; V gene: TRBV5-4; J gene: TRBJ2-7; CDR3 DNA: TGTGCCAGCAGCTTGGAACAGGGCCCTACCTACGAGCAGTACTTC; CDR3 protein: CASSLEQGPTYEQYF
clone size: -; D gene: -; V gene: TRBV2; J gene: TRBJ1-1; CDR3 DNA: TGTGCCAGCAGTGTTGCCGGGGGAGAAACTGAAGCTTTCTTT; CDR3 protein: CASSVAGGETEAFF
clone size: few; D gene: -; V gene: TRBV5-4; J gene: TRBJ2-2; CDR3 DNA: TGTGCCAGCAGCTTGGTGGCTGCGAACACCGGGGAGCTGTTTTTT; CDR3 protein: CASSLVAANTGELFF
clone size: few; D gene: -; V gene: TRBV5-4; J gene: TRBJ2-5; CDR3 DNA: TGTGCCAGCAGCTTGGAGTGGGCAGAGACCCAGTACTTC; CDR3 protein: CASSLEWAETQYF
clone size: -; D gene: TRBD1; V gene: TRBV27; J gene: TRBJ1-1; CDR3 DNA: TGTGCCAGCAGTTTATCAGGGGGCGAAGGGTACACTGAAGCTTTCTTT; CDR3 protein: CASSLSGGEGYTEAFF
clone size: -; D gene: -; V gene: TRBV6-4; J gene: TRBJ1-5; CDR3 DNA: TGTGCCAGCAGTGACATGATGGACCGACTAAATCAGCCCCAGCATTTT; CDR3 protein: CASSDMMDRLNQPQHF
clone size: few; D gene: -; V gene: TRBV10-3; J gene: TRBJ2-2; CDR3 DNA: TGTGCCATCACCGGGGAAGAGGTCAACACCGGGGAGCTGTTTTTT; CDR3 protein: CAITGEEVNTGELFF
clone size: few; D gene: -; V gene: TRBV6-5; J gene: TRBJ2-5; CDR3 DNA: TGTGCCAGCAGTTACTCGCCTAGTGGGACCCAGTACTTC; CDR3 protein: CASSYSPSGTQYF
clone size: -; D gene: -; V gene: TRBV7-2; J gene: TRBJ1-2; CDR3 DNA: TGTGCCAGCAGCTTAGAATATGGCAGGGACTATGGCTACACCTTC; CDR3 protein: CASSLEYGRDYGYTF
clone size: -; D gene: TRBD1; V gene: TRBV5-5; J gene: TRBJ1-1; CDR3 DNA: TGTGCCAGCAGCTTTCGGGACAGGACCCACTCGAACACTGAAGCTTTCTTT; CDR3 protein: CASSFRDRTHSNTEAFF
clone size: -; D gene: -; V gene: TRBV6-5; J gene: TRBJ1-1; CDR3 DNA: TGTGCCAGCAGTTCTTGGGGGCCCACTGAAGCTTTCTTT; CDR3 protein: CASSSWGPTEAFF